This T cell receptor (beta chain) comes out of a study of shared clonotypes between healthy human individuals. Across several immunoSEQ plates, the genomic DNA of each subset was split evenly. The assay was immunoSEQ multiplex PCR, and TCRdb's table has in-frame clones only and misses some. The data contain some 2,500,000 clones, around 90% of them singletons. The CDR3 is made up of 11 amino acids. Trimming took off 0 bases at V and 7 bases at J, with 2 bases between the two ends. Germline CDR1 and CDR2: SGHNT and YYREEE (reference sequence). On this clone itself: The same CDR3 also results from other DNA sequences found in this sample.

Only Caucasian adults living in Nashville, Tennessee served as donors. Sequencing was performed on naive CD4+ T cells from PBMCs. Subset in this sample: CD45RA+ positively selected. The chain links TRBV5-4 to TRBJ2-1, with no clear D. The clonotype was recovered from a man younger than 30 in good health. Some clones in this sample may be carry-over from other donors' samples. Written as DNA, the CDR3 is TGTGCCAGCAGCTTGGCGAATGAGCAGTTCTTC. Its protein is CASSLANEQFF.